The sequence of this T cell receptor beta chain was determined in a study of tumor-infiltrating lymphocytes in primary liver carcinoma. The CDR3 length is 14 residues. Germline-derived CDR1 and CDR2 are ENHRY and SYGVKD. A primer matching the constant region was used to make TCR beta cDNA from around 550 ng of total RNA. Generation of the TCR beta libraries relied on three nested multiplex PCR rounds using slightly modified ARM-PCR. It was with TRBV1-TRBV30 forward primers and a C-beta reverse primer that the first two PCR rounds were run, at about 9 cycles each. TCRdb re-called the multiplex PCR reads with MiXCR, one entry per CDR3 protein. This sample has about 100,000 distinct CDR3 sequences, with 55% to 80% found just once. Remarks on this clonotype: The germline gene is not matched at one end of the junction; a read error may be the cause.

Between roughly 17 and 31 mg of unsorted bulk tissue served as the source from which RNA and DNA were co-extracted. The receptor's source is an older woman with primary liver carcinoma and hepatitis B virus infection. This rearrangement joins TRBV10-3 to TRBJ2-5; no firm D call. Material: liver tumor tissue from sampling region 2. The sample's subset: tumor region T2, inferior pole. The chain's CDR3 is CAISESEAQETQYF. CDR3 nucleotides: TGTGCCATTAGTGAGTCGGAAGCCCAAGAGACCCAGTACTTC.